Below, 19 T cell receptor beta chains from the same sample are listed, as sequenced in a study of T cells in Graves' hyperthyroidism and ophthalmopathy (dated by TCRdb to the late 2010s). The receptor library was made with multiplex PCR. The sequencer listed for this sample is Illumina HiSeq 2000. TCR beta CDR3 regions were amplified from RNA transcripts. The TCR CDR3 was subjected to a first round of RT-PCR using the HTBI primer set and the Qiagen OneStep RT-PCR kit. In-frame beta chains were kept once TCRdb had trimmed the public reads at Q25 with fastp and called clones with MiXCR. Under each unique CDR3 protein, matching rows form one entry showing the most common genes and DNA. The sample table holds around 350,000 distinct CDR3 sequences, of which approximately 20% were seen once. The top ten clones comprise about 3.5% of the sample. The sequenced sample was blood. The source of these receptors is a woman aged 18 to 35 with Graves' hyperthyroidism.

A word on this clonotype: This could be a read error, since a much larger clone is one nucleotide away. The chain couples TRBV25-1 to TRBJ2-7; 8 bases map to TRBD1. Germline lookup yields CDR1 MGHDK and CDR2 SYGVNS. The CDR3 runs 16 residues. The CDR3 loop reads CASSKMSRGQSYEHYF. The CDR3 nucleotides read TGTGCCAGCAGTAAAATGAGCAGGGGGCAATCCTACGAGCATTACTTC.

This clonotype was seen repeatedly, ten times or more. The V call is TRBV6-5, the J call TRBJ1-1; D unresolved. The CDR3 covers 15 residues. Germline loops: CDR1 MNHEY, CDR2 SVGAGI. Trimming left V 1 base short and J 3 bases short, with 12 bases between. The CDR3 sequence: CASSYFPGLYTEAFF. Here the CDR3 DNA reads TGTGCCAGCAGTTACTTCCCGGGATTATACACTGAAGCTTTCTTT.

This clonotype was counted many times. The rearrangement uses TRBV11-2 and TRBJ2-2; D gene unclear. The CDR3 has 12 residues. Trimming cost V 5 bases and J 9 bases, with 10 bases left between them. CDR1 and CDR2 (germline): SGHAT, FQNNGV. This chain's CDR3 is CASSPGHRELFF. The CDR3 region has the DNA TGTGCCAGCAGCCCTGGTCACAGGGAGCTGTTTTTT.

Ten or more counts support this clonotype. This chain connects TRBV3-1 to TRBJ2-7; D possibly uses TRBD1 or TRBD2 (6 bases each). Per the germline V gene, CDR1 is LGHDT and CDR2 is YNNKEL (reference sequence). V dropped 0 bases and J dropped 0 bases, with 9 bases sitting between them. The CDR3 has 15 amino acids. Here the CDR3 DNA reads TGTGCCAGCAGCCAAGATTGGGGGGCCTCCTACGAGCAGTACTTC. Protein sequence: CASSQDWGASYEQYF.

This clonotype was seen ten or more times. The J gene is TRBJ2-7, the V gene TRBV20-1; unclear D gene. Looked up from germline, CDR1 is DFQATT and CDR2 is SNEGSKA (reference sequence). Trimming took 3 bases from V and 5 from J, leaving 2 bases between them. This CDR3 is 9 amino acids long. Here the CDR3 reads CSASHEQYF. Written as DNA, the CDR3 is TGCAGTGCTAGTCACGAGCAGTACTTC.

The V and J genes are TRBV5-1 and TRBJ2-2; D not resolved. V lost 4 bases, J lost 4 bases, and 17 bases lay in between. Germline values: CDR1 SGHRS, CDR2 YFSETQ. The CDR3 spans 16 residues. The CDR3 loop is CASSLPRDGITGELFF. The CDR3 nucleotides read TGCGCCAGCAGCCTCCCTCGAGACGGTATCACCGGGGAGCTGTTTTTT.

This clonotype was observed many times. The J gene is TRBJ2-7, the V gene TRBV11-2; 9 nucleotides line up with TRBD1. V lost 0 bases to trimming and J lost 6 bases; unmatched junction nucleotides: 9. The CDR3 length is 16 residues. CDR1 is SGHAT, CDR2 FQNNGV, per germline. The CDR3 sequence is CASSLDPTGGIGEQYF. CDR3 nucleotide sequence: TGTGCCAGCAGCTTAGATCCCACAGGGGGCATAGGCGAGCAGTACTTC. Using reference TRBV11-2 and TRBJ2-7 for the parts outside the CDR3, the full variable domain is EAGVAQSPRYKIIEKRQSVAFWCNPISGHATLYWYQQILGQGPKLLIQFQNNGVVDDSQLPKDRFSAERLKGVDSTLKIQPAKLEDSAVYLCASSLDPTGGIGEQYFGPGTRLTVT.

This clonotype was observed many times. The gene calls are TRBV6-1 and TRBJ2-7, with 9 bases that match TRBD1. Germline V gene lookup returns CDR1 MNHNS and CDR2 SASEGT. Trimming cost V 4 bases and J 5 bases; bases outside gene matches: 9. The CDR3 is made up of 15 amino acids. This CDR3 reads CASSAWGTGRNEQYF. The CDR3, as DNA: TGTGCCAGCAGTGCATGGGGGACAGGGCGAAACGAGCAGTACTTC.

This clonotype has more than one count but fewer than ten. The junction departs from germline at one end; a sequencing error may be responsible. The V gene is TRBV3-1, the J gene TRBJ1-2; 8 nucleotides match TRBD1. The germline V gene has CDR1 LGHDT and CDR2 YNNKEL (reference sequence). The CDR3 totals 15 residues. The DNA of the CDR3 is TGTGCCATCAGCCAAGACAATACAGGGGGTGGTGGCTACACCTTC. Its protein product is CAISQDNTGGGGYTF.

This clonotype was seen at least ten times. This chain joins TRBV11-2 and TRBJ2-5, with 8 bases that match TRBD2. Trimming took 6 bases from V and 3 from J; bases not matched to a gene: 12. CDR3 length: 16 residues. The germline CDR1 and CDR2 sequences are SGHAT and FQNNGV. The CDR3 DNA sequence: TGTGCCAGCAGAAAGGCTCGGGGGGGCCTCGAAGAGACCCAGTACTTC. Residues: CASRKARGGLEETQYF.

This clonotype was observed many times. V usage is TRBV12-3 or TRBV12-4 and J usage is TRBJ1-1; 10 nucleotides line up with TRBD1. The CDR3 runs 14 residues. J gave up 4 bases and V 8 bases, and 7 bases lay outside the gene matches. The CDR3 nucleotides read TGTGCCAGCGGATACTGGACAGGGGGCACTGAAGCTTTCTTT. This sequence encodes CASGYWTGGTEAFF.

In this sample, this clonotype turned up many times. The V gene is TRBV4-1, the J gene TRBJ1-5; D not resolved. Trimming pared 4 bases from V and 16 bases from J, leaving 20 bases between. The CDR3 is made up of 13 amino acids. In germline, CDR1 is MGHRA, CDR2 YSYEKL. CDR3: CASSPNPKGLRHF. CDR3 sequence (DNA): TGCGCCAGCAGCCCTAATCCCAAAGGACTCCGACATTTT.

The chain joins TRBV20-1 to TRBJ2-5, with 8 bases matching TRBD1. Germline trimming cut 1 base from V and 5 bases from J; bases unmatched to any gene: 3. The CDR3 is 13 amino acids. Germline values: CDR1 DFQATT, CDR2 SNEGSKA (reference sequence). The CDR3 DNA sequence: TGCAGTGCTAGAGGATACAGGGGGGAGACCCAGTACTTC. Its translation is CSARGYRGETQYF.

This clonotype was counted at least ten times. In nucleotides, the CDR3 is TGTGCCACCAGTGATTTCCGTGTCAGGGGAGGGACCGGGGAGCTGTTTTTT. Translation: CATSDFRVRGGTGELFF. The V call is TRBV24-1, the J call TRBJ2-2; maybe TRBD2 (7 bases). Trimming took off 1 base at V and 5 bases at J, with 16 bases between the two ends. The CDR3 is 17 amino acids. Per germline, CDR1 KGHDR and CDR2 SFDVKD.

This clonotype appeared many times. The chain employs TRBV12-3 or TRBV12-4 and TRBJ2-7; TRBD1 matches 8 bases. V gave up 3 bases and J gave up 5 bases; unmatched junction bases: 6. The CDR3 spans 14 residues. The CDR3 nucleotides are TGTGCCAGCAGTTTTTCGGACAGGGAGGACGAGCAGTACTTC. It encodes CASSFSDREDEQYF.

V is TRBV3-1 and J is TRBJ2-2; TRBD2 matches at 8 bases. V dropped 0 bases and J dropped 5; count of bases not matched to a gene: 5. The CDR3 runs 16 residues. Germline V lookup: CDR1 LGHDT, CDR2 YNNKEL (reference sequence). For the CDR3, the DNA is TGTGCCAGCAGCCAAGATACGGTAGCGGGGACCGGGGAGCTGTTTTTT. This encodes CASSQDTVAGTGELFF.

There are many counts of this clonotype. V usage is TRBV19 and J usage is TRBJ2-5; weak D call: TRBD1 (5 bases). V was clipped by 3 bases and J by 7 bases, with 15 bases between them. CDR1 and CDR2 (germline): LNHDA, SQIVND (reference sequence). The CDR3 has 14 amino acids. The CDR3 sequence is CASSMAGPQGTQYF. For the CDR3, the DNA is TGTGCCAGTAGTATGGCCGGCCCCCAGGGGACCCAGTACTTC.

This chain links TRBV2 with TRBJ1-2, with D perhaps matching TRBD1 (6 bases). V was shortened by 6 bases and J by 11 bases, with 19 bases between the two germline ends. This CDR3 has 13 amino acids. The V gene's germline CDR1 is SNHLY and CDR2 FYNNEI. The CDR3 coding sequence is TGTGCCAGCAGCGGGGTCGGGGGCAGTGGTTACACCTTC. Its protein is CASSGVGGSGYTF. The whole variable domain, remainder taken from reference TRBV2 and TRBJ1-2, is EPEVTQTPSHQVTQMGQEVILRCVPISNHLYFYWYRQILGQKVEFLVSFYNNEISEKSEIFDDQFSVERPDGSNFTLKIRSTKLEDSAMYFCASSGVGGSGYTFGSGTRLTVV.

CDR3 nucleotides: TGTGCCAGCAGCTCGGACAGGGTCGGTGAAAAACTGTTTTTT. Translating it yields CASSSDRVGEKLFF. This chain connects TRBV13 to TRBJ1-4; 8 bases fit TRBD1. After removal of 4 bases from V and 7 bases from J, the junction contained 5 bases not matched to a gene. The germline gives CDR1 PRHDT, CDR2 FYEKMQ (reference sequence). The CDR3 totals 14 residues.